This is a list of T cell receptor beta chains from one sample in a study of beta chain features in type 1 diabetes. Only in-frame clones appear in the TCRdb table, and some are missing; sequencing was by immunoSEQ multiplex PCR. The repertoire holds some 150,000 clones, with 11% as singletons. Sequencing was carried out using central memory CD4+ T cells from blood. The receptors originated from a young man in good health. Both conserved end residues are part of each CDR3. The order of the fields is CDR3 DNA, CDR3 protein, V gene, clone size, J gene, D gene. A D gene is named only where the DNA matches it firmly. Size tells how often a clone was seen (once, few, many) or the class of an expanded clone, and some rows leave it out.

TGTGCCAGCACCAGGACAGGGAGCTCTGGGGCCAACGTCCTGACTTTC | CASTRTGSSGANVLTF | TRBV5-8 | few | TRBJ2-6 | TRBD1
TGTGCCAGCAGCTTTGGAGACATAGCCAAAAACATTCAGTACTTC | CASSFGDIAKNIQYF | TRBV5-6 | few | TRBJ2-4 | -
TGTGCCAGCTCACCAGCGAGTAGGAATCAGCCCCAGCATTTT | CASSPASRNQPQHF | TRBV18 | - | TRBJ1-5 | -
TGTGCCAGCAGCTTAACTGGAGCGAACACTGAAGCTTTCTTT | CASSLTGANTEAFF | TRBV7-9 | - | TRBJ1-1 | -
TGTGCCAGCAGGGGACAGGGATACAACACTGAAGCTTTCTTT | CASRGQGYNTEAFF | TRBV11-2 | - | TRBJ1-1 | TRBD1
TGTGCCAGCAGCTCACCCACCGGGACAGGGCGCACAGATACGCAGTATTTT | CASSSPTGTGRTDTQYF | TRBV7-8 | few | TRBJ2-3 | TRBD1
TGTGCCAGCAGCGTAGAGTACAGTAGTAACTATGGCTACACCTTC | CASSVEYSSNYGYTF | TRBV9 | few | TRBJ1-2 | -
TGCGCCAGCAGCCAAAGGACAGGGGGAGAGACCCAGTACTTC | CASSQRTGGETQYF | TRBV4-3 | few | TRBJ2-5 | TRBD1
TGTGCCAGCAGCGTAGGTTGGGAGACCCAGTACTTC | CASSVGWETQYF | TRBV9 | few | TRBJ2-5 | -
TGTGCCAGCAGTTCTACAGGGGTTAGCACAGATACGCAGTATTTT | CASSSTGVSTDTQYF | TRBV7-9 | - | TRBJ2-3 | TRBD1
TGTGCCAGCAGCCAGGGGGCAGGGAGTATCCAACAGCATTTT | CASSQGAGSIQQHF | TRBV7-6 | once | TRBJ1-5 | TRBD1
TGTGCCAGCAATACCCAGTACTTC | CASNTQYF | TRBV7-9 | - | TRBJ2-5 | -
TGTGCCAGCACTGTGACAGGGGCGGTCCCCTACGAGCAGTACTTC | CASTVTGAVPYEQYF | TRBV6-1 | - | TRBJ2-7 | TRBD1
TGCGCCAGCAGCTTGGAGGGCTACTCCTACGAGCAGTACTTC | CASSLEGYSYEQYF | TRBV5-1 | few | TRBJ2-7 | -
TGTGCCAGCAGTGATTTCTCAGGGCAGTACTTC | CASSDFSGQYF | TRBV2 | - | TRBJ2-7 | -
TGTGCCATCAGTTCGGAAGAGACCCAGTACTTC | CAISSEETQYF | TRBV10-3 | - | TRBJ2-5 | -
TGCGCCAGCAGCTTGGGGACTAGCGGGAGGAGATCGGACGAGCAGTACTTC | CASSLGTSGRRSDEQYF | TRBV5-1 | few | TRBJ2-7 | TRBD2
TGTGCCAGCAGTGATCCGGGACTAGCTTACTACGAGCAGTACTTC | CASSDPGLAYYEQYF | TRBV25-1 | many | TRBJ2-7 | TRBD2
TGTGCCAGCAGCTTAACGGGGCAGGGCTCCCAAGAGACCCAGTACTTC | CASSLTGQGSQETQYF | TRBV7-3 | few | TRBJ2-5 | -
TGCAGCGTTGCACAGGGGACCCACACAGATACGCAGTATTTT | CSVAQGTHTDTQYF | TRBV29-1 | - | TRBJ2-3 | TRBD1
TGTGCCAGCAGCTCCGCCGGGAGCAGGGCCAACGTCCTGACTTTC | CASSSAGSRANVLTF | TRBV7-2 | few | TRBJ2-6 | -
TGTGCCAGCAGCTTAGGTACAGGGGGCGCGTATGGCTACACCTTC | CASSLGTGGAYGYTF | TRBV7-2 | - | TRBJ1-2 | TRBD1
TGTGCCAGCAGCTTAGAACAGGCCCTAACCTTC | CASSLEQALTF | TRBV7-9 | few | TRBJ2-7 | -
TGCAGCGTTGAAGAGGGGGGTAATCAGCCCCAGCATTTT | CSVEEGGNQPQHF | TRBV29-1 | few | TRBJ1-5 | -
TGTGCCAGCAGCTTAGTTTTGACGTCCGGGTTGGTCACAGATACGCAGTATTTT | CASSLVLTSGLVTDTQYF | TRBV7-9 | few | TRBJ2-3 | -
TGTGCCAGCAGCAGGGAGGGACAGGGAGGCTCACCCCTCCACTTT | CASSREGQGGSPLHF | TRBV7-3 | - | TRBJ1-6 | TRBD1
TGTGCCATCAGTGGGGGACAGGGCTTACTGGAGACCCAGTACTTC | CAISGGQGLLETQYF | TRBV10-3 | - | TRBJ2-5 | TRBD1
TGTGCCAGCAGCCAATCCAGCGGTTTCTACGAGCAGTACTTC | CASSQSSGFYEQYF | TRBV7-2 | - | TRBJ2-7 | -
TGTGCCAGCAGCGTATCGAGCGGGAGCTTCGAGACCCAGTACTTC | CASSVSSGSFETQYF | TRBV9 | few | TRBJ2-5 | TRBD2
TGTGCCAGCGAGACTAGCGGCTCCTACGAGCAGTACTTC | CASETSGSYEQYF | TRBV6-5 | - | TRBJ2-7 | TRBD2
TGTGCCAGCAGCCCGCGGAGCCCCTACGAGCAGTACTTC | CASSPRSPYEQYF | TRBV7-2 | few | TRBJ2-7 | -
TGTGCCAGCAGTGAAAACGGACAGGCTGAGCAGTTCTTC | CASSENGQAEQFF | TRBV2 | few | TRBJ2-1 | TRBD1
TGTGCCAGCAGTTTGGACAGCTACGAGCAGTACTTC | CASSLDSYEQYF | TRBV6-6 | - | TRBJ2-7 | -
TGTGCCAGCAGCAGACAGAACACCGGGGAGCTGTTTTTT | CASSRQNTGELFF | TRBV9 | - | TRBJ2-2 | -
TGTGCCAGCAGCTTAAATTCCCCGGCCACTGAAGCTTTCTTT | CASSLNSPATEAFF | TRBV7-9 | - | TRBJ1-1 | -
TGTGCCATCAGTGCCAGCGGGCCTCAAGAGACCCAGTACTTC | CAISASGPQETQYF | TRBV10-3 | many | TRBJ2-5 | -
TGTGCCAGCAGGGGGACAGGAGAAGAGACCCAGTACTTC | CASRGTGEETQYF | TRBV28 | few | TRBJ2-5 | TRBD1
TGTGCCAGCAGTTGGGGGGCGAGTAGAGAGCAGTTCTTC | CASSWGASREQFF | TRBV6-5 | - | TRBJ2-1 | -
TGTGCCAGCAGCTTAGCAGGAACAGCCGGTATCGAGCAGTACTTC | CASSLAGTAGIEQYF | TRBV7-2 | - | TRBJ2-7 | -
TGTGCCAGCAGTTCTATCCAAGAGACCCAGTACTTC | CASSSIQETQYF | TRBV7-9 | few | TRBJ2-5 | -
TGCGCCAGCAGCTTGGAGCAGCCCTCTGGGGCCAACGTCCTGACTTTC | CASSLEQPSGANVLTF | TRBV5-1 | - | TRBJ2-6 | -
TGTGCCAGCAGCTCCCCCGGGAGACTGTGTTATTTT | CASSSPGRLCYF | TRBV7-2 | - | TRBJ2-3 | -
TGTGCCAGCAGTGATAGCAATCAGCCCCAGCATTTT | CASSDSNQPQHF | TRBV2 | many | TRBJ1-5 | -
TGTGCCAGCAGGGACAGGGTCACAGATACGCAGTATTTT | CASRDRVTDTQYF | TRBV27 | - | TRBJ2-3 | TRBD1
TGTGCCAGCATGGTTGGGGGGGCGGAGCCCCAGCATTTT | CASMVGGAEPQHF | TRBV28 | few | TRBJ1-5 | -
TGTGCCAGCTCCCCGACAGGGGCGGGGGAGACCCAGTACTTC | CASSPTGAGETQYF | TRBV6-5 | few | TRBJ2-5 | TRBD1
TGTGCCAGCAGTTTCACGAGGGGGGCCCCCAATGAGCAGTTCTTC | CASSFTRGAPNEQFF | TRBV27 | - | TRBJ2-1 | -
TGCGCCAGCAGCCAGCTTCCCAATGAAAAACTGTTTTTT | CASSQLPNEKLFF | TRBV4-3 | few | TRBJ1-4 | -
TGTGCCAGCACCCGAAGGACAGGTGGGGTTCTTATGCAGTTCTTC | CASTRRTGGVLMQFF | TRBV13 | - | TRBJ2-1 | TRBD1
TGTGCCAGCAGTCTCCTATCCTCTGGGGCTTTCTTT | CASSLLSSGAFF | TRBV28 | - | TRBJ1-1 | -
TGCGCCAGCAGTTTTAATCCAACAGGGGGATCACCCCTCCACTTT | CASSFNPTGGSPLHF | TRBV5-1 | few | TRBJ1-6 | TRBD1
TGTGCCAGCACCCGGGGACTAGCGGGGGGAAGTGGGACCCAGTACTTC | CASTRGLAGGSGTQYF | TRBV7-8 | few | TRBJ2-5 | TRBD2